These 10 T cell receptor beta chains originate from one sample sequenced in a study of blood T cell repertoires in COVID-19. Sequencing was performed with immunoSEQ multiplex PCR; in TCRdb, only in-frame clones are kept and a portion is missing. Of over 70,000 clones in the sample, just under 80% are singletons; the top ten hold 6.3%. The sample was peripheral blood. These receptors came from a man aged 65-85 years with COVID-19, enrolled during active disease.

The chain couples TRBV27 to TRBJ1-2; the D gene is possibly TRBD1 (5 bases). Germline loops: CDR1 MNHEY, CDR2 SMNVEV (reference sequence). The CDR3 is made up of 14 amino acids. V was trimmed by 3 bases and J by 4 bases, leaving 12 bases between them. CDR3 region: CASSLKGSSYGYTF. CDR3 sequence (DNA): TGTGCCAGCAGTTTGAAGGGGTCCTCCTATGGCTACACCTTC.

J is TRBJ1-6 and V is TRBV7-8; no clear D. CDR3 size: 15 residues. Per germline, CDR1 SGHVS and CDR2 FQNEAQ. The V end was cut by 3 bases, the J end by 7 bases, with 13 bases between. The CDR3 sequence: CASSFYSTRNSPLHF. The CDR3 coding sequence is TGTGCCAGCAGCTTCTACTCCACTAGGAATTCACCCCTCCACTTT.

The J gene is TRBJ2-1, the V gene TRBV5-1; 13 nucleotides agree with TRBD2. This CDR3 region has 17 residues. Losses at the gene ends were 0 bases for V and 2 bases for J; bases not matched to a gene: 2. The V gene's germline CDR1 is SGHRS and CDR2 YFSETQ. The CDR3 nucleotides read TGCGCCAGCAGCTTGGCGGGACTAGCGGGGACCTACAATGAGCAGTTCTTC. Its protein product is CASSLAGLAGTYNEQFF.

This chain links TRBV10-1 with TRBJ2-1; 8 nucleotides match TRBD2. Germline CDR1 is WNHNN and CDR2 is SYGVQD (reference sequence). With 2 bases clipped from V and 4 bases from J, the junction kept 7 bases outside the gene matches. The CDR3 runs 16 residues. The CDR3 here is CASSEVTSGTYNEQFF. The CDR3 nucleotides are TGCGCCAGCAGTGAGGTAACTAGCGGAACATACAATGAGCAGTTCTTC.

The chain uses TRBV20-1 and TRBJ2-1; 7 bases are shared with TRBD2. V was clipped by 3 bases and J by 9 bases; unmatched bases: 14. Germline-derived CDR1 and CDR2 are DFQATT and SNEGSKA (reference sequence). The CDR3 has 15 residues. The CDR3 nucleotides read TGCAGTGCTAGTTCGGTAACTCGGGGGGTGAGTGAGCAGTTCTTC. The encoded protein is CSASSVTRGVSEQFF.

The chain uses TRBV9 and TRBJ2-5; TRBD1 agrees at 12 bases. Germline CDR1 reads SGDLS; CDR2 reads YYNGEE. The V segment lost 3 bases and the J segment 1 base; nucleotides outside the gene matches: 4. This CDR3 comprises 16 residues. In DNA, the CDR3 is TGTGCCAGCAGCGCGGGGACAGGGGGCGGCCAAGAGACCCAGTACTTC. Amino acids: CASSAGTGGGQETQYF.

The rearrangement joins TRBV5-1 to TRBJ2-3; 8 bases match TRBD1. Germline V gene lookup returns CDR1 SGHRS and CDR2 YFSETQ. There are 16 residues in the CDR3. V lost 0 bases, J lost 3 bases, and 6 bases stayed unmatched. CDR3 nucleotide sequence: TGCGCCAGCAGCTTGGCTATAAGGACAGGGACAGATACGCAGTATTTT. It translates to CASSLAIRTGTDTQYF.

As DNA, the CDR3 is TGTGCCAGCAGCTTAGGGAGTTATGGGAAAAACATTCAGTACTTC. It is translated as CASSLGSYGKNIQYF. J is TRBJ2-4 and V is TRBV11-3; D remains ambiguous. CDR3 length: 15 amino acids. The V gene's germline CDR1 is SGHNT and CDR2 YENEEA. V lost 1 base to trimming and J lost 4 bases, with 11 bases between them.

This chain connects TRBV18 to TRBJ1-1; no definite D call. Between the trimmed V and J ends, which lost 6 bases and 5 bases, there was a span of 13 bases. The CDR3 runs to 13 residues. CDR1 and CDR2 (germline): KGHSH, LQKENI. The CDR3 DNA is TGTGCCAGCTCCACGGGGATGGAGACTGAAGCTTTCTTT. Translating gives CASSTGMETEAFF.

This chain uses TRBV19 with TRBJ2-7; 10 nucleotides agree with TRBD1. V dropped 6 bases and J dropped 5; count of bases not matched to a gene: 10. CDR3 length: 15 amino acids. Per germline, CDR1 LNHDA and CDR2 SQIVND (reference sequence). The DNA for the CDR3 is TGTGCCAGTAGCACAAGGGGACAGGGGACCAACGAGCAGTACTTC. It is translated as CASSTRGQGTNEQYF.